The next 28 T cell receptor beta chains were all read from a single sample in a study of human T cells and chemical hapten exposure. The time point is: pre-sensitization, week 0. Treatment denoted: therapeutic diphenylcyclopropenone sensitization with weekly scalp DPC. TCRdb re-analysed the RACE reads in MiXCR, keeping a single row per CDR3 protein. In the table there are roughly 250,000 distinct CDR3 sequences, about 9% of which are singletons. Sample: whole blood, taken in connection with sensitization to the hapten diphenylcyclopropenone (DPC). The receptors stem from a woman aged 40 to 50 with alopecia areata. Some clones in this sample may be carry-over from other donors' samples.

This clonotype was counted only a few times. This chain links TRBV12-3 or TRBV12-4 with TRBJ2-7; 8 bases align to TRBD2. The CDR3 covers 15 residues. V gave up 7 bases and J gave up 2 bases; unmatched junction bases: 10. The DNA of the CDR3 is TGTGCCAGCACCCAAACGGGGGGGGAACCCTACGAGCAGTACTTC. This encodes CASTQTGGEPYEQYF.

This clonotype was observed a handful of times. The gene calls are TRBV12-3 or TRBV12-4 and TRBJ2-2, with TRBD1 matching 7 bases. The CDR3 is made up of 14 amino acids. Trimming took 3 bases from V and 6 from J; bases not matched to a gene: 4. This CDR3 is CASSFTGASGELFF. The CDR3 nucleotides read TGTGCCAGCAGTTTCACAGGGGCTTCCGGGGAGCTGTTTTTT.

The table lists this clonotype with many counts. This sequence joins TRBV20-1 and TRBJ2-4; the D gene is possibly TRBD1 (6 bases). Germline loops: CDR1 DFQATT, CDR2 SNEGSKA (reference sequence). The CDR3 extends over 15 amino acids. V was clipped by 6 bases and J by 13 bases, with 28 bases between them. The CDR3 protein is CSAGSGTLLPLVQYF. DNA of the CDR3: TGCAGTGCAGGTTCCGGGACACTACTACCCCTCGTACAGTACTTC.

This clonotype was detected only a few times. This sequence joins TRBV4-1 and TRBJ2-5, with TRBD2 matching over 12 bases. V trimming: 0 bases; J trimming: 4 bases; junction bases outside the gene matches: 6. This CDR3 comprises 17 residues. In germline, CDR1 is MGHRA, CDR2 YSYEKL. The CDR3 loop is CASSQDRLAGVRETQYF. CDR3 in DNA: TGCGCCAGCAGCCAAGATCGACTAGCGGGAGTCAGAGAGACCCAGTACTTC.

The J gene is TRBJ2-1, the V gene TRBV2, with 9 bases identical to TRBD1. The V gene end was trimmed by 3 bases and the J gene end by 3 bases; junction bases not matched to a gene: 3. The germline V gene has CDR1 SNHLY and CDR2 FYNNEI. The CDR3 has 15 residues. CDR3 residues: CASSDGQGSYNEQFF. Here the CDR3 DNA reads TGTGCCAGCAGTGATGGACAGGGGAGCTACAATGAGCAGTTCTTC.

This clonotype was detected only a few times. The V and J genes are TRBV12-3 or TRBV12-4 and TRBJ2-5; 11 bases are a match to TRBD2. V was clipped by 4 bases and J by 4 bases; unmatched bases: 5. The CDR3 has 15 residues. The CDR3 is CASSSVAGGRETQYF. The CDR3 bases are TGTGCCAGCAGTTCTGTAGCGGGAGGGCGAGAGACCCAGTACTTC.

This clonotype was observed a handful of times. This chain links TRBV28 with TRBJ2-7, with TRBD1 as a possible D gene (5 bases). The CDR3 has 14 amino acids. The V and J ends lost 7 bases and 5 bases respectively, with 18 bases between them. Germline assignment: CDR1 MDHEN and CDR2 SYDVKM. The CDR3 spells CASTLNRRVDEQYF. The CDR3 DNA follows: TGTGCCAGCACCCTGAACCGCAGGGTCGACGAGCAGTACTTC.

Only a few counts were recorded for this clonotype. V is TRBV7-3 and J is TRBJ2-2; no clear D gene. The CDR3 has 16 amino acids. CDR1 and CDR2 from the germline V gene are SGHTA and FQGTGA. V was pared by 1 base and J by 3 bases, with 12 bases between. The CDR3 reads CASSLNPLGYTGELFF. The CDR3 region has the DNA TGTGCCAGCAGCTTAAACCCTCTTGGTTACACCGGGGAGCTGTTTTTT.

Many counts were recorded for this clonotype. V gene TRBV5-1 combines with J gene TRBJ1-1; 10 bases line up with TRBD1. The CDR3 spans 20 residues. Germline lookup yields CDR1 SGHRS and CDR2 YFSETQ. The junction had 15 bases not matched to a gene; V was cut back by 0 bases and J by 1 base. CDR3 nucleotides: TGCGCCAGCAGCTTGGCCCTAGGACAGGGGGGGATAAGGGCGAACACTGAAGCTTTCTTT. As protein: CASSLALGQGGIRANTEAFF.

There are a few counts of this clonotype. The gene calls are TRBV4-2 and TRBJ1-5; D remains unclear. This CDR3 region has 17 residues. In germline, CDR1 is LGHNA, CDR2 YNFKEQ. V was shortened by 0 bases and J by 2 bases, with 14 bases between the two germline ends. The CDR3 nucleotides read TGTGCCAGCAGCCAAGATAGGACTATCAGTGGCAATCAGCCCCAGCATTTT. As protein: CASSQDRTISGNQPQHF.

This clonotype was recorded at least ten times. J is TRBJ1-1 and V is TRBV9; D is unclear. Per germline, CDR1 SGDLS and CDR2 YYNGEE. Trimming pared 3 bases from V and 1 base from J, leaving 7 bases between. The CDR3 loop spans 13 amino acids. The CDR3, as DNA: TGTGCCAGCAGCGAGCATACGAACACTGAAGCTTTCTTT. Its protein is CASSEHTNTEAFF.

The genes are TRBV6-2 or TRBV6-3 and TRBJ2-7; 9 bases fit TRBD1. This CDR3 has 14 residues. Germline CDR1 MNHEY, CDR2 SVGEGT. Trimming cost V 1 base and J 4 bases; bases outside gene matches: 2. The CDR3 is CASSYWDRVYEQYF. The CDR3 DNA reads TGTGCCAGCAGTTACTGGGACAGGGTGTACGAGCAGTACTTC.

This clonotype was seen a few times. The CDR3 bases are TGTGCCAGCAGCTTAGCGCTGTCGGGCGGGAGGGCCGGTGAGGTGGATACGCAGTATTTT. Its translation: CASSLALSGGRAGEVDTQYF. This chain links TRBV7-2 with TRBJ2-3; TRBD2 aligns across 9 bases. The CDR3 has 20 residues. V lost 0 bases and J lost 6; bases outside the gene matches: 19. Looked up from germline, CDR1 is SGHTA and CDR2 is FQGNSA.

This clonotype was detected ten times or more. The chain links TRBV28 to TRBJ2-7; maybe TRBD2 (6 bases). CDR1 is MDHEN, CDR2 SYDVKM, per germline. The length of the CDR3 is 15 residues. V was pared by 5 bases and J by 7 bases, with 21 bases between. The chain's CDR3 is CASSPPGTGAEEQYF. The CDR3 DNA follows: TGTGCCAGCAGTCCCCCTGGGACGGGAGCTGAAGAGCAGTACTTC.

This clonotype was found a few times. The CDR3 loop is CASSQDNREGTDTQYF. Written as DNA, the CDR3 is TGTGCCAGCAGCCAAGATAACAGGGAGGGGACAGATACGCAGTATTTT. The rearrangement links TRBV4-2 to TRBJ2-3; D is perhaps TRBD2 (7 bases). Trimming left V 0 bases short and J 3 bases short, with 13 bases between. Germline V gene sequence: CDR1 LGHNA, CDR2 YNFKEQ. The CDR3 is 16 residues long.

In its sample, this clonotype was seen a few times. V and J are TRBV6-1 and TRBJ1-1, with TRBD1 matching 12 bases. This CDR3 is 15 amino acids long. V dropped 7 bases and J dropped 7; count of bases not matched to a gene: 10. Germline V CDR1 and CDR2: MNHNS, SASEGT. The CDR3 nucleotides read TGTGCCAGCATTCAACCGGGACAGGGGGCGAATGAAGCTTTCTTT. Translating gives CASIQPGQGANEAFF.

This clonotype was counted only a few times. This chain links TRBV12-3 or TRBV12-4 with TRBJ2-2, with D possibly TRBD1 on 5 matching bases. V dropped 6 bases and J dropped 4 bases, with 18 bases sitting between them. This CDR3 has 16 residues. The CDR3 region is CASSRTLGVGTGELFF. DNA of the CDR3: TGTGCCAGCAGCCGGACACTGGGCGTTGGCACCGGGGAGCTGTTTTTT.

The chain uses TRBV6-2 or TRBV6-3 and TRBJ2-3, with 8 nucleotides matching TRBD2. The CDR3 is 16 amino acids. Germline trimming cut 2 bases from V and 3 bases from J; bases unmatched to any gene: 7. CDR1 is MNHEY and CDR2 is SVGEGT in the germline V gene. Here the CDR3 reads CASSYGAGVMTDTQYF. The DNA of the CDR3 is TGTGCCAGCAGTTACGGAGCGGGAGTAATGACAGATACGCAGTATTTT.

This CDR3 reads CASRGLPNTEAFF. The CDR3 DNA follows: TGTGCCAGTCGGGGACTGCCTAACACTGAAGCTTTCTTT. The rearrangement links TRBV2 to TRBJ1-1, with D perhaps TRBD1 (5 bases). Germline V lookup: CDR1 SNHLY, CDR2 FYNNEI. This CDR3 has 13 residues. Trimming left V 9 bases short and J 2 bases short, with 13 bases between.

The chain combines TRBV6-5 with TRBJ2-1, with D tentatively TRBD1 or TRBD2 (5 bases each). Trimming removed 8 bases at V and 2 bases at J, with 16 bases between. CDR3 length: 15 amino acids. In germline, CDR1 is MNHEY, CDR2 SVGAGI. CDR3 protein: CASSNRGTTYNEQFF. The CDR3 nucleotides read TGTGCCAGCTCCAACCGGGGCACTACCTACAATGAGCAGTTCTTC.

This clonotype has only a few counts. The chain recombines TRBV4-1 with TRBJ2-1; D ambiguous. V shed 1 base and J shed 5 bases, with 9 bases lying between them. The CDR3 length is 14 residues. Germline V lookup: CDR1 MGHRA, CDR2 YSYEKL. The CDR3 is CASSQVFSNNEQFF. CDR3 coding DNA: TGCGCCAGCAGCCAAGTATTCTCTAACAATGAGCAGTTCTTC.

This clonotype was seen more than once but under ten times. V gene TRBV6-2 or TRBV6-3 combines with J gene TRBJ2-7; 14 positions agree with TRBD2. Germline CDR1 is MNHEY and CDR2 is SVGEGT. V shed 2 bases and J 2 bases; nucleotides not matched to a gene: 8. The CDR3 is made up of 18 amino acids. CDR3 sequence: CASSYRGTSGSQPYEQYF. In DNA form, the CDR3 reads TGTGCCAGCAGTTACCGCGGGACTAGCGGGAGCCAACCCTACGAGCAGTACTTC.

This clonotype was recorded only once. Being one base from a much bigger clone, this may be a read error. The chain links TRBV7-2 to TRBJ2-3, with 8 bases fitting TRBD2. Germline V gene lookup returns CDR1 SGHTA and CDR2 FQGNSA. V trimming: 5 bases; J trimming: 2 bases; junction bases outside the gene matches: 3. The CDR3 totals 14 residues. The CDR3 loop is CASSHSGATDTQYF. The CDR3 DNA sequence: TGTGCCAGCAGCCATAGCGGGGCCACAGATACGCAGTATTTT. The full variable domain, its missing parts supplied by reference TRBV7-2 and TRBJ2-3, is GAGVSQSPSNKVTEKGKDVELRCDPISGHTALYWYRQSLGQGLEFLIYFQGNSAPDKSGLPSDRFSAERTGGSVSTLTIQRTQQEDSAVYLCASSHSGATDTQYFGPGTRLTVL.

This clonotype was picked up many times. The chain uses TRBV28 and TRBJ2-6; D unresolved. CDR1 and CDR2 (germline): MDHEN, SYDVKM. CDR3 length: 14 amino acids. With 1 base removed from V and 2 bases from J, the gap between germline ends came to 3 bases. The CDR3 here is CASSLSAGANVLTF. The CDR3 bases are TGTGCCAGCAGTTTATCGGCTGGGGCCAACGTCCTGACTTTC.

In its sample, this clonotype was seen a few times. This sequence joins TRBV6-6 and TRBJ2-2, with 9 bases aligning to TRBD2. This CDR3 has 14 residues. The J segment lost 4 bases and the V segment lost 4 bases, leaving 1 base of the junction unmatched. Germline loops: CDR1 MNHNY, CDR2 SVGAGI (reference sequence). CDR3 DNA: TGTGCCAGCAGTTTTAGCGGGAGCACCGGGGAGCTGTTTTTT. This encodes CASSFSGSTGELFF.

This chain uses TRBV7-8 with TRBJ2-5; tentatively, D is TRBD2 (6 bases). Per the germline V gene, CDR1 is SGHVS and CDR2 is FQNEAQ. The CDR3 length is 13 residues. Trimming took off 3 bases at V and 5 bases at J, with 10 bases between the two ends. CDR3 region: CASSFGGRETQYF. CDR3 bases: TGTGCCAGCAGCTTCGGAGGGAGGGAGACCCAGTACTTC.

The chain is built from TRBV27 and TRBJ1-1, with D unclear. The CDR3 totals 13 residues. The V end lost 7 bases, the J end lost 3 bases, and 12 bases lay between the germline ends. Germline CDR1 MNHEY, CDR2 SMNVEV (reference sequence). The CDR3 nucleotides read TGTGCCAGCAAAAAGGGTGTCGACACTGAAGCTTTCTTT. Its translation is CASKKGVDTEAFF.

Only a few counts were recorded for this clonotype. The chain combines TRBV7-2 with TRBJ2-1, with 12 bases that match TRBD2. The CDR3 length is 19 residues. Germline CDR1 and CDR2: SGHTA and FQGNSA. The V segment lost 2 bases and the J segment 4 bases; nucleotides outside the gene matches: 12. CDR3 coding DNA: TGTGCCAGCAGCTTATTGGAACTAGCGGGAGGAACCCCTTACAATGAGCAGTTCTTC. It codes for CASSLLELAGGTPYNEQFF.